The T cell receptor (beta chain) under discussion was sequenced for a study of vaccination and CD4 T cells after COVID-19. For the study at large: Convalescent donors totaled six males and four females, including two who were Hispanic. Study-level points and caveats: Median SARS-CoV-2-reactive clonotypes rose from roughly 22 to 38, not significantly.

Sample treatment: 10-day PBMC culture with coronavirus spike peptide pools or control peptides (ViraFEST assay). Gathered ahead of the COVID-19 pandemic (2011-2018) were the CD4+ T cells of the unexposed donor. At the Johns Hopkins FTIC core, DNA taken from cultured CD4+ T cells was sequenced by way of the Oncomine TCR Beta short-read assay. Via MiXCR, TCRdb re-called the PCR reads, giving one row per CDR3 protein. The sample has about 9,900 distinct CDR3 sequences, 34% seen once. Worth noting for this clonotype: As yet, its antigen is unknown.

Sequenced sample: CD4+ T cells from blood, cultured in vitro. The receptor was isolated from a human donor in good health.

The CDR3 loop is CASSLGPGNEAFF. CDR3 in DNA: TGTGCCAGCAGCTTAGGTCCGGGGAATGAAGCTTTCTTT. The chain is built from TRBV7-6 and TRBJ1-1; D gene unclear. CDR1 SGHVS and CDR2 FNYEAQ come from the germline V gene. V shed 1 base and J shed 7 bases, with 10 bases lying between them. The CDR3 consists of 13 residues.